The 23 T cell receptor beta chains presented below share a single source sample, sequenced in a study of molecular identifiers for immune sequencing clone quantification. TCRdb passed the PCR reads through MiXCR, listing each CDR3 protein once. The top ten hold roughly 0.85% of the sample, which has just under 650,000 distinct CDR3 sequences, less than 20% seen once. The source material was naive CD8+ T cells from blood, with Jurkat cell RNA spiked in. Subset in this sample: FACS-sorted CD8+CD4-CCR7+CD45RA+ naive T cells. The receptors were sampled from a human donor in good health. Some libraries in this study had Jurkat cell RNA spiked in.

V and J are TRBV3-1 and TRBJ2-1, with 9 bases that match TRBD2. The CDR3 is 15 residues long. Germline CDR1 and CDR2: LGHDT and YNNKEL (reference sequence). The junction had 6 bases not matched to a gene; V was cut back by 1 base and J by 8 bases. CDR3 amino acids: CASSQVSGSEDEQFF. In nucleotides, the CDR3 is TGTGCCAGCAGCCAAGTTAGCGGGAGTGAAGATGAGCAGTTCTTC.

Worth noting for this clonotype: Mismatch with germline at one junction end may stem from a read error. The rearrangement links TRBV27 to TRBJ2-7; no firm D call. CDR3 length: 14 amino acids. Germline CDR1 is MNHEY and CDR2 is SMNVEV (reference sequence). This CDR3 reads CASSLKQPPYEPYF. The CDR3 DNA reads TGTGCCAGCAGTTTAAAGCAGCCCCCCTACGAGCCGTACTTC.

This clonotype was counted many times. The CDR3 sequence: CATSPLAASSYNEQFF. CDR3 bases: TGTGCCACCAGTCCACTAGCGGCTAGCTCCTACAATGAGCAGTTCTTC. The chain joins TRBV24-1 to TRBJ2-1; 8 bases agree with TRBD2. The CDR3 has 16 residues. Germline V gene data show CDR1 as KGHDR and CDR2 as SFDVKD. V lost 6 bases and J lost 0; bases outside the gene matches: 6.

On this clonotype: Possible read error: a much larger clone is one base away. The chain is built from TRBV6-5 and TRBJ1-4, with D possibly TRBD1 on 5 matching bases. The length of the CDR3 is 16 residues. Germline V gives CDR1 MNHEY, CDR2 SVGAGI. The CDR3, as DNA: TGTGCCAGCAGTTATTCCTCAGGGTGGGGTAATGAAAAACTGCTTTTT. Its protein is CASSYSSGWGNEKLLF.

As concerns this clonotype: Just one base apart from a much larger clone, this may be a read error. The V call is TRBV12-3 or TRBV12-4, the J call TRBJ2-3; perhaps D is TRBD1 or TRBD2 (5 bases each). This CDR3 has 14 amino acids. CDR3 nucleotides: TGTACCAGCAGTTTAGTGGGGGTCGCAGATACGCAGTATTTT. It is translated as CTSSLVGVADTQYF.

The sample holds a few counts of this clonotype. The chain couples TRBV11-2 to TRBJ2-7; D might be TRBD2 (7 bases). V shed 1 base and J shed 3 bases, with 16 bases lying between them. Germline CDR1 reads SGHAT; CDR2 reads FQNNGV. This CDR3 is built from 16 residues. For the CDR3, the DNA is TGTGCCAGCAGCTTAGGGACTAGGGGGACTAACTACGAGCAGTACTTC. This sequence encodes CASSLGTRGTNYEQYF.

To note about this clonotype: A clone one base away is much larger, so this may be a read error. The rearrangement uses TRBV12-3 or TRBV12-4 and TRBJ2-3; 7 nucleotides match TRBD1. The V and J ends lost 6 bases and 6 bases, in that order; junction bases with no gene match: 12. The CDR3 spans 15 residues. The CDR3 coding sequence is TGTGCCAGCAGGCCATGGGGGCGCAGGGGGGATACGCAGTATTTT. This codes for CASRPWGRRGDTQYF.

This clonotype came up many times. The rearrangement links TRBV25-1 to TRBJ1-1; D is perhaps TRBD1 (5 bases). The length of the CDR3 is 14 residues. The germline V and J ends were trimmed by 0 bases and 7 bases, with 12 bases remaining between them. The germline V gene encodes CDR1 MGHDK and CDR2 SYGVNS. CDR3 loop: CASSEYGTRDEAFF. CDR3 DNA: TGTGCCAGCAGTGAATATGGTACCAGGGATGAAGCTTTCTTT.

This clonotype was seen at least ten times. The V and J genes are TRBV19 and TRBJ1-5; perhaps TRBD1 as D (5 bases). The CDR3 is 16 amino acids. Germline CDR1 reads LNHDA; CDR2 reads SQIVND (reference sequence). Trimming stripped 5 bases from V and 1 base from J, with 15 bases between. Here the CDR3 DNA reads TGTGCCAGTAGTCCACAAGGAGGGGTAAGCAATCAGCCCCAGCATTTT. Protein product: CASSPQGGVSNQPQHF. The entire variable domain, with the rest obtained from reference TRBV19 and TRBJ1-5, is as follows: DGGITQSPKYLFRKEGQNVTLSCEQNLNHDAMYWYRQDPGQGLRLIYYSQIVNDFQKGDIAEGYSVSREKKESFPLTVTSAQKNPTAFYLCASSPQGGVSNQPQHFGDGTRLSIL.

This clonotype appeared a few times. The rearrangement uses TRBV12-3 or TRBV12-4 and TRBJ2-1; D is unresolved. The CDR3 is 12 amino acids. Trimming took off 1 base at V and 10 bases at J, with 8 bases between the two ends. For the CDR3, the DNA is TGTGCCAGCAGTTTAGTAGCCCCCGAGCAGTTCTTC. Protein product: CASSLVAPEQFF.

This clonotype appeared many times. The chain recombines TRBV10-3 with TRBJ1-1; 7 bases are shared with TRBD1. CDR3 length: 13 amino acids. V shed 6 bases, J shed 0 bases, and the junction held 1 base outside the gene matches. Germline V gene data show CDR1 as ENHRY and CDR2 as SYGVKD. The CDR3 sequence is CAIRGTVNTEAFF. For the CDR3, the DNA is TGTGCCATCAGGGGGACAGTGAACACTGAAGCTTTCTTT.

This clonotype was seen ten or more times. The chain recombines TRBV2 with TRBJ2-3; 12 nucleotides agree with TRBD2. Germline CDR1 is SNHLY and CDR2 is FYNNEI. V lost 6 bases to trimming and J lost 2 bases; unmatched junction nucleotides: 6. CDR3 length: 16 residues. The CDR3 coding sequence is TGTGCCAGCAGACACGGACTAGCGGGGAACACAGATACGCAGTATTTT. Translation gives CASRHGLAGNTDTQYF.

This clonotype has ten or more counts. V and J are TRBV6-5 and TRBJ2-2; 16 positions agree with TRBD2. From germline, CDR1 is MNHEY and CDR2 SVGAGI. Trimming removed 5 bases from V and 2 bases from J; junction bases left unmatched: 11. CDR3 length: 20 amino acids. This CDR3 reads CASSGRAGLAGGYNTGELFF. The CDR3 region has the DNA TGTGCCAGCAGTGGGAGGGCGGGACTAGCGGGAGGGTATAACACCGGGGAGCTGTTTTTT.

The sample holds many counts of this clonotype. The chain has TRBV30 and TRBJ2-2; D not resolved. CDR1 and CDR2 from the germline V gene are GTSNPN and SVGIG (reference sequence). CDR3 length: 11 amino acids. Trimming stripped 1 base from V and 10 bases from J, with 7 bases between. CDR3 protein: CAWSEDPELFF. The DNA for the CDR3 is TGTGCCTGGAGTGAAGACCCGGAGCTGTTTTTT. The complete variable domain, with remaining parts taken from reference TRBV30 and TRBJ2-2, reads SQTIHQWPATLVQPVGSPLSLECTVEGTSNPNLYWYRQAAGRGLQLLFYSVGIGQISSEVPQNLSASRPQDRQFILSSKKLLLSDSGFYLCAWSEDPELFFGEGSRLTVL.

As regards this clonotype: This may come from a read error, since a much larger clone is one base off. Written as DNA, the CDR3 is TGTGCCAGCATTCCCCCCGGCGGGAGCACCGGGGAGCTGTTTTTT. Protein sequence: CASIPPGGSTGELFF. The rearrangement links TRBV2 to TRBJ2-2; 7 positions match TRBD2. Germline V lookup: CDR1 SNHLY, CDR2 FYNNEI. The V gene end was trimmed by 7 bases and the J gene end by 4 bases; junction bases not matched to a gene: 9. The CDR3 covers 15 residues.

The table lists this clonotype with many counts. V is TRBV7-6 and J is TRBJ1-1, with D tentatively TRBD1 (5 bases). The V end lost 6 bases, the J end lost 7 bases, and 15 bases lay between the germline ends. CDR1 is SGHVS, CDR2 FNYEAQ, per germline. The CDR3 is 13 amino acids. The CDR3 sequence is CASSPTVTFEAFF. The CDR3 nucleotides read TGTGCCAGCAGTCCGACAGTAACCTTTGAAGCTTTCTTT.

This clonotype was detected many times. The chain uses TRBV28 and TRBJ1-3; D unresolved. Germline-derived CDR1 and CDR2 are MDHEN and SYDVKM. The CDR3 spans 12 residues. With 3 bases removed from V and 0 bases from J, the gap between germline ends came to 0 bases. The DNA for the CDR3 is TGTGCCAGCAGTTTCTCTGGAAACACCATATATTTT. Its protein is CASSFSGNTIYF.

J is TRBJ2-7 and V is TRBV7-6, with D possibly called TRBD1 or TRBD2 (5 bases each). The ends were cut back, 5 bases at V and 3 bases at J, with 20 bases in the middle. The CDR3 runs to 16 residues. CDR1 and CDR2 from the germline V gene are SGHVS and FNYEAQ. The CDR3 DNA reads TGTGCCAGCAGCCTCGGGGCCGGCTCTCTTGGCTACGAGCAGTACTTC. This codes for CASSLGAGSLGYEQYF. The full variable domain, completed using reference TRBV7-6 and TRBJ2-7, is GAGVSQSPRYKVTKRGQDVALRCDPISGHVSLYWYRQALGQGPEFLTYFNYEAQQDKSGLPNDRFSAERPEGSISTLTIQRTEQRDSAMYRCASSLGAGSLGYEQYFGPGTRLTVT.

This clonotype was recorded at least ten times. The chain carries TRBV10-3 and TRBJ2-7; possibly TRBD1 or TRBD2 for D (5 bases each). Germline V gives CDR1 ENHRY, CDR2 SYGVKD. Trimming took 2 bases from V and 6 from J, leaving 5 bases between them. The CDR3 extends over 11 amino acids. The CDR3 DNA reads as TGTGCCATCAGTGAGGGGGGCGAGCAGTACTTC. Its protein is CAISEGGEQYF.

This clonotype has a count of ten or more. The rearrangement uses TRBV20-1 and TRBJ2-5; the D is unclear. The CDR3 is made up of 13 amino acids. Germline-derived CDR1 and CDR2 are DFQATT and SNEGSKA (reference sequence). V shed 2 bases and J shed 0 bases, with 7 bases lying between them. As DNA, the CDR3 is TGCAGTGCTAGAAGAGAGTACCAAGAGACCCAGTACTTC. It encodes CSARREYQETQYF.

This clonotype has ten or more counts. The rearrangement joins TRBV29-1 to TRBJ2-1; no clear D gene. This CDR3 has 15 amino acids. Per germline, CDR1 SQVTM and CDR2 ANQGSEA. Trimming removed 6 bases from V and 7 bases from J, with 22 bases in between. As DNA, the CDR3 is TGCAGCGTCCCCCTAGACGGCCTTACCGGGAATGAGCAGTTCTTC. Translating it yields CSVPLDGLTGNEQFF.

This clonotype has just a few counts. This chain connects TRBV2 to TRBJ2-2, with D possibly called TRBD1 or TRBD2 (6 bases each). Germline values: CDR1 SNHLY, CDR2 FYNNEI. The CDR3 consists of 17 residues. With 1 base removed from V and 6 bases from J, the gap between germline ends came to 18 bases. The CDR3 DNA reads TGTGCCAGCAGTGAAGGCTGGGGGGCAGGAGGCCCCGGGGAGCTGTTTTTT. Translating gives CASSEGWGAGGPGELFF. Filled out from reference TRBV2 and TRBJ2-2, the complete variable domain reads EPEVTQTPSHQVTQMGQEVILRCVPISNHLYFYWYRQILGQKVEFLVSFYNNEISEKSEIFDDQFSVERPDGSNFTLKIRSTKLEDSAMYFCASSEGWGAGGPGELFFGEGSRLTVL.

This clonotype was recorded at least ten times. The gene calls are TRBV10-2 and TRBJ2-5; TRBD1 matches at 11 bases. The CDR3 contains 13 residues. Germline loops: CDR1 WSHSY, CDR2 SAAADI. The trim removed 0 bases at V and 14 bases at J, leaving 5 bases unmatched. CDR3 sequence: CASSESPGTGGYF. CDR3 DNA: TGCGCCAGCAGTGAGTCGCCCGGGACAGGGGGTTACTTC.